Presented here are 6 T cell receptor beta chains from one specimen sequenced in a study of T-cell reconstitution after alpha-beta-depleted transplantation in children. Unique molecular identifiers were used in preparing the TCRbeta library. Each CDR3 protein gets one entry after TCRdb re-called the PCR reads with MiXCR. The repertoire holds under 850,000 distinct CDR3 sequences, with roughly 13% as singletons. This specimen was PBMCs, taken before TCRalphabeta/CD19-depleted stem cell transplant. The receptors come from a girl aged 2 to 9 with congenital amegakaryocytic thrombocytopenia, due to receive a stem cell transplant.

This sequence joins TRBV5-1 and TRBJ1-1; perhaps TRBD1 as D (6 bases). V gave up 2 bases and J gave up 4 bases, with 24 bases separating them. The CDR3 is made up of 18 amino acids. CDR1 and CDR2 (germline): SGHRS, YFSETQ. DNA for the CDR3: TGCGCCAGCAGCTTAATTCCTTGGTTCCGGGGGCGCGTCACTGAAGCTTTCTTT. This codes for CASSLIPWFRGRVTEAFF.

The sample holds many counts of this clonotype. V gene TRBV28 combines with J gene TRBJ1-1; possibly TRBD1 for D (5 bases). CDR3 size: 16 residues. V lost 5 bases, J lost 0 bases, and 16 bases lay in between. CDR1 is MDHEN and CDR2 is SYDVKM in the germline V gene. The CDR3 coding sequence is TGTGCCAGCAGTGACACCGGGGCACTTATGAACACTGAAGCTTTCTTT. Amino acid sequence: CASSDTGALMNTEAFF. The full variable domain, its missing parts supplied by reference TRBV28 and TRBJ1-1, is DVKVTQSSRYLVKRTGEKVFLECVQDMDHENMFWYRQDPGLGLRLIYFSYDVKMKEKGDIPEGYSVSREKKERFSLILESASTNQTSMYLCASSDTGALMNTEAFFGQGTRLTVV.

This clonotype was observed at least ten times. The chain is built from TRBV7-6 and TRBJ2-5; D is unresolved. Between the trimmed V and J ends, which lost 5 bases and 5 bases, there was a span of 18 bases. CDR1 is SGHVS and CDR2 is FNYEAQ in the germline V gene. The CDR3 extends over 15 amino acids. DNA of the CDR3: TGTGCCAGCAGCATACACGAAGGGAAAGTGGAGACCCAGTACTTC. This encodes CASSIHEGKVETQYF.

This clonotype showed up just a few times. This CDR3 reads CASSLDGPSGFYEQYF. CDR3 nucleotides: TGTGCCAGCAGCTTAGATGGGCCTAGCGGCTTCTACGAGCAGTACTTC. The gene calls are TRBV7-2 and TRBJ2-7; 7 bases agree with TRBD2. The junction had 9 bases not matched to a gene; V was cut back by 1 base and J by 3 bases. CDR1 is SGHTA, CDR2 FQGNSA, per germline. This CDR3 spans 16 amino acids. The entire variable domain, with the rest obtained from reference TRBV7-2 and TRBJ2-7, is as follows: GAGVSQSPSNKVTEKGKDVELRCDPISGHTALYWYRQSLGQGLEFLIYFQGNSAPDKSGLPSDRFSAERTGGSVSTLTIQRTQQEDSAVYLCASSLDGPSGFYEQYFGPGTRLTVT.

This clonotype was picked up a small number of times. In DNA form, the CDR3 reads TGCAGTGCTAGCAGGGGTACAAGCTACGAGCAGTACTTC. It is translated as CSASRGTSYEQYF. This chain links TRBV20-1 with TRBJ2-7; the D gene is possibly TRBD1 (6 bases). CDR3 length: 13 amino acids. Trimming took 3 bases from V and 3 from J, leaving 12 bases between them. Germline CDR1 and CDR2: DFQATT and SNEGSKA (reference sequence).

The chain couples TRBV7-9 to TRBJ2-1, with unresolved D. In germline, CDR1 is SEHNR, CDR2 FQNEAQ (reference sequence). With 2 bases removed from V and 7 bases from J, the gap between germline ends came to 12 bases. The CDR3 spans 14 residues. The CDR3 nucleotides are TGTGCCAGCAGCTTAAGCGTTAGAGCTAATGAGCAGTTCTTC. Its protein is CASSLSVRANEQFF.